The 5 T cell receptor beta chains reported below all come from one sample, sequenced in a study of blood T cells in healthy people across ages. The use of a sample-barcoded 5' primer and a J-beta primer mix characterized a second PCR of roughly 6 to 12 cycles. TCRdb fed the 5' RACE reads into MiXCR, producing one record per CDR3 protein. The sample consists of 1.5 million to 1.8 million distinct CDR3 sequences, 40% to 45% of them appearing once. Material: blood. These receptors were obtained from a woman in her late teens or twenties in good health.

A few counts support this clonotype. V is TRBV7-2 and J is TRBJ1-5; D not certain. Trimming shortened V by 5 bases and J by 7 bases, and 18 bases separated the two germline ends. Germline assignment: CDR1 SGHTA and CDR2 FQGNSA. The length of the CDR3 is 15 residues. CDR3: CASSEGPILSQPQHF. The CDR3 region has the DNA TGTGCCAGCAGCGAAGGACCGATACTTAGCCAGCCCCAGCATTTT.

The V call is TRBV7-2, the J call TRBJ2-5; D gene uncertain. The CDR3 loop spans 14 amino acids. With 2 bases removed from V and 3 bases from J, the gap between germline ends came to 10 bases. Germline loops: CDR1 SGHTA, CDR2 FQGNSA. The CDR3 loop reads CASSLSSAEETQYF. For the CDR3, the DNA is TGTGCCAGCAGCTTATCTAGTGCAGAAGAGACCCAGTACTTC.

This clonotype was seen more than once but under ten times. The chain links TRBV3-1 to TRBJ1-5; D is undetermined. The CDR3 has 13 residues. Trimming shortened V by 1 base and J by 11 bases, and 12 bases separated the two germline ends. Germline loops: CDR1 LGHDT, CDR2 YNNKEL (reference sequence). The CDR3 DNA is TGTGCCAGCAGCCAAGCCGGCCAGACTACCCAGCATTTT. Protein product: CASSQAGQTTQHF.

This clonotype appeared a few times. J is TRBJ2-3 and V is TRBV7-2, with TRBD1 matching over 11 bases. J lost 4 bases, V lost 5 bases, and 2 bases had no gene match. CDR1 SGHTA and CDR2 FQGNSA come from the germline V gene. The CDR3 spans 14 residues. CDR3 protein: CASSRDRGSDTQYF. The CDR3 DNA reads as TGTGCCAGCAGCCGGGACAGGGGGTCAGATACGCAGTATTTT.

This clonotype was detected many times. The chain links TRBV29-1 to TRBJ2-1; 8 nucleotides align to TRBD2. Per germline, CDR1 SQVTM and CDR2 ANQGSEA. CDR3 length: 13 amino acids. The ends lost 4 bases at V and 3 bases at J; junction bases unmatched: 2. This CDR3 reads CSVGGLVYNEQFF. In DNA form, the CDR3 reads TGCAGCGTTGGGGGACTAGTCTACAATGAGCAGTTCTTC.